This T cell receptor (beta chain) was captured in a study of blood T cell repertoires in COVID-19. Method: immunoSEQ multiplex PCR; TCRdb's copy keeps in-frame clones and lacks some. In the table there are hundreds of thousands of clones, 90% of which are singletons. The CDR3 covers 14 residues. Germline V gives CDR1 SGHNT, CDR2 YYREEE (reference sequence). Trimming took 1 base from V and 5 from J; bases not matched to a gene: 2. Material for sequencing was PBMCs or T cells enriched from blood (not recorded which). This clonotype was obtained from a man aged 30-40 years who had been exposed to COVID-19. V is TRBV5-4 and J is TRBJ2-1, with 8 positions matching TRBD2. The CDR3 nucleotides read TGTGCCAGCAGCTTGTTCGGGAGGGACAATGAGCAGTTCTTC. This sequence encodes CASSLFGRDNEQFF.